The 15 T cell receptor beta chains in this list originate from one sample, sequenced in a study of blood T cells in healthy people across ages. Alongside a J-beta primer mix, a sample-barcoded 5' primer served in a second PCR lasting roughly 7 to 11 cycles. Using its own MiXCR run on the 5' RACE reads, TCRdb lists one record per CDR3 protein. The table includes some 370,000 distinct CDR3 sequences, roughly half detected once. Source material: blood. These receptors all come from a man in his sixties in good health.

This chain links TRBV6-1 with TRBJ2-1, with a tentative D call TRBD2 (6 bases). The J call is in doubt because the DNA end fits TRBJ2-7 better. The CDR3 is 14 residues long. Germline V gives CDR1 MNHNS, CDR2 SASEGT. The CDR3 loop reads CASSPGAISYEQYF. The CDR3 DNA follows: TGTGCCAGCAGTCCGGGAGCAATTTCGTACGAGCAGTACTTC.

In this sample, this clonotype turned up a few times. The V and J genes are TRBV18 and TRBJ2-3; D gene ambiguous. The CDR3 spans 14 residues. With 6 bases removed from V and 2 bases from J, the gap between germline ends came to 12 bases. CDR1 is KGHSH and CDR2 is LQKENI in the germline V gene. DNA of the CDR3: TGTGCCAGCTCTAACCTACGGAACACAGATACGCAGTATTTT. Translating it yields CASSNLRNTDTQYF. The whole variable domain, filled in from reference TRBV18 and TRBJ2-3, reads NAGVMQNPRHLVRRRGQEARLRCSPMKGHSHVYWYRQLPEEGLKFMVYLQKENIIDESGMPKERFSAEFPKEGPSILRIQQVVRGDSAAYFCASSNLRNTDTQYFGPGTRLTVL.

In DNA, the CDR3 is TGTGCCTCCCGTCGAGCCGGCGGGGAGCTGTTTTTT. Protein product: CASRRAGGELFF. The chain combines TRBV6-1 with TRBJ2-2; D gene ambiguous. V lost 11 bases and J 7 bases, leaving 14 bases between the germline ends. CDR3 length: 12 residues. Germline assignment: CDR1 MNHNS and CDR2 SASEGT.

The genes are TRBV7-3 and TRBJ1-5, with D perhaps matching TRBD1 (5 bases). CDR1 and CDR2 from the germline V gene are SGHTA and FQGTGA. The CDR3 is made up of 15 amino acids. The V gene lost 2 bases and the J gene lost 2 bases, with 10 bases spanning the gap. The CDR3 region is CASSLSSGGNQPQHF. CDR3 in DNA: TGTGCCAGCAGCTTATCATCGGGGGGCAATCAGCCCCAGCATTTT.

This clonotype has at least ten counts. The genes are TRBV27 and TRBJ2-7; the D call may be TRBD1 or TRBD2 (7 bases each). The CDR3 spans 15 residues. Germline CDR1 reads MNHEY; CDR2 reads SMNVEV (reference sequence). V lost 8 bases and J 4 bases, leaving 21 bases between the germline ends. Here the CDR3 reads CASALNRQGGYEQYF. DNA for the CDR3: TGTGCCAGCGCGCTAAATCGACAGGGAGGGTACGAGCAGTACTTC.

This clonotype was seen just once. The CDR3 is CSASRQGTETQYF. CDR3 DNA sequence: TGCAGTGCTAGTAGACAGGGAACGGAGACCCAGTACTTC. V usage is TRBV20-1 and J usage is TRBJ2-5, with 7 bases that match TRBD1. V gave up 3 bases and J gave up 5 bases; unmatched junction bases: 6. From germline, CDR1 is DFQATT and CDR2 SNEGSKA (reference sequence). The CDR3 has 13 residues.

This clonotype was observed at least ten times. The chain uses TRBV29-1 and TRBJ2-3; 9 nucleotides match TRBD2. The CDR3 extends over 13 amino acids. Germline assignment: CDR1 SQVTM and CDR2 ANQGSEA. Losses at the gene ends were 4 bases for V and 5 bases for J; bases not matched to a gene: 4. The CDR3 spells CSVVAGAVDTQYF. CDR3 nucleotides: TGCAGCGTTGTAGCGGGAGCGGTAGATACGCAGTATTTT.

The chain combines TRBV3-1 with TRBJ1-5, with D possibly being TRBD1 (6 bases). The germline V and J ends were trimmed by 1 base and 5 bases, with 9 bases remaining between them. The CDR3 has 14 residues. CDR1 and CDR2 from the germline V gene are LGHDT and YNNKEL (reference sequence). The DNA of the CDR3 is TGTGCCAGCAGCCAAGGGGGGGCCGATCAGCCCCAGCATTTT. Translating it yields CASSQGGADQPQHF. The variable domain in full, completed from reference TRBV3-1 and TRBJ1-5, reads DTAVSQTPKYLVTQMGNDKSIKCEQNLGHDTMYWYKQDSKKFLKIMFSYNNKELIINETVPNRFSPKSPDKAHLNLHINSLELGDSAVYFCASSQGGADQPQHFGDGTRLSIL.

The genes are TRBV2 and TRBJ2-5; 13 nucleotides line up with TRBD2. V was pared by 6 bases and J by 5 bases, with 9 bases of the junction left unmatched. The germline V gene has CDR1 SNHLY and CDR2 FYNNEI. The CDR3 is made up of 16 amino acids. The CDR3 protein is CASRAGLAGAGETQYF. The CDR3 coding sequence is TGTGCCAGCAGGGCAGGACTAGCGGGGGCGGGGGAGACCCAGTACTTC.

This clonotype occurred many times. This chain joins TRBV20-1 and TRBJ2-7, with 7 bases fitting TRBD2. The CDR3 runs to 13 residues. CDR1 is DFQATT and CDR2 is SNEGSKA in the germline V gene (reference sequence). J was trimmed by 5 bases and V by 2 bases; bases with no gene match: 6. The CDR3 DNA reads as TGCAGTGCTAGAAGGCGGGAGCTAAACGAGCAGTACTTC. It translates to CSARRRELNEQYF.

The gene calls are TRBV2 and TRBJ2-4, with D unresolved. Trimming stripped 3 bases from V and 1 base from J, with 7 bases between. Germline-derived CDR1 and CDR2 are SNHLY and FYNNEI. The CDR3 covers 14 residues. Here the CDR3 DNA reads TGTGCCAGCAGTGAGTCTGAGGCCAAAAACATTCAGTACTTC. Translated, it gives CASSESEAKNIQYF.

In its sample, this clonotype was seen many times. The V call is TRBV14, the J call TRBJ2-4; D is unresolved. The V gene's germline CDR1 is SGHDN and CDR2 FVKESK. Trimming removed 2 bases at V and 6 bases at J, with 8 bases between. CDR3 length: 13 residues. The DNA of the CDR3 is TGTGCCAGCAGCCAATCGTGGGGAAACATTCAGTACTTC. Translation: CASSQSWGNIQYF.

This clonotype showed up just a few times. The CDR3 DNA follows: TGTGCCAGCGCCAGGGGGGCAGACTCTGGGGCCAACGTCCTGACTTTC. This encodes CASARGADSGANVLTF. The rearrangement joins TRBV2 to TRBJ2-6, with a tentative D call TRBD1 (7 bases). V was trimmed by 8 bases and J by 0 bases, leaving 14 bases between them. Looked up from germline, CDR1 is SNHLY and CDR2 is FYNNEI. The CDR3 sequence is 16 residues long.

This clonotype came up once. V usage is TRBV20-1 and J usage is TRBJ2-1, with 9 bases lining up with TRBD2. The V and J ends lost 5 bases and 2 bases, in that order; junction bases with no gene match: 10. The CDR3 covers 16 residues. The germline V gene has CDR1 DFQATT and CDR2 SNEGSKA (reference sequence). CDR3 nucleotide sequence: TGCAGTGCTCGGTCTCCGGGACTAGCCCCCTACAATGAGCAGTTCTTC. It yields the protein CSARSPGLAPYNEQFF.

Details on this clonotype: The germline gene is not matched at one end of the junction; a read error may be the cause. CDR3 residues: CGARTASGNQETQYF. DNA for the CDR3: TGCGGTGCTAGAACCGCTAGCGGCAACCAAGAGACCCAGTACTTC. This rearrangement joins TRBV20-1 to TRBJ2-7, with 7 bases aligning to TRBD2. The assigned J gene may be wrong: the sequence end matches TRBJ2-5 better. The CDR3 contains 15 residues. Germline values: CDR1 DFQATT, CDR2 SNEGSKA (reference sequence).